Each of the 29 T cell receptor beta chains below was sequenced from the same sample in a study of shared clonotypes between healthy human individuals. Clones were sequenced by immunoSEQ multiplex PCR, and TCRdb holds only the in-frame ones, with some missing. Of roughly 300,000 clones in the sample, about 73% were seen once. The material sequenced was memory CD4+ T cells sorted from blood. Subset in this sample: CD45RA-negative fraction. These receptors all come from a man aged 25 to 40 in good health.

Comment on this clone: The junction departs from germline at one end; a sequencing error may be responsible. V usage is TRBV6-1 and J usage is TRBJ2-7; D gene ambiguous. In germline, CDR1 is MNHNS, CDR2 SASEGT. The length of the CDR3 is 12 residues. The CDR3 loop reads CASSEAVGRSSF. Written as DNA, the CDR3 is TGTGCCAGCAGTGAAGCGGTCGGCAGGTCTTCCTTC.

DNA for the CDR3: TGCAGTGCTAGCCGGACAGATGAAGCTTTCTTT. It is translated as CSASRTDEAFF. The chain recombines TRBV20-1 with TRBJ1-1, with D possibly matching TRBD1 (6 bases). Germline CDR1 and CDR2: DFQATT and SNEGSKA (reference sequence). The ends were cut back, 3 bases at V and 7 bases at J, with 9 bases in the middle. The CDR3 is 11 residues long.

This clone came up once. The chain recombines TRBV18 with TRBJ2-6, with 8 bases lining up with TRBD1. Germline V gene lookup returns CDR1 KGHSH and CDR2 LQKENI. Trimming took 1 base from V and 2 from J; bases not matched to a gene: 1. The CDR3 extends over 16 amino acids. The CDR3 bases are TGTGCCAGCTCACCACTGACAGGGGCTGGGGCCAACGTCCTGACTTTC. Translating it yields CASSPLTGAGANVLTF.

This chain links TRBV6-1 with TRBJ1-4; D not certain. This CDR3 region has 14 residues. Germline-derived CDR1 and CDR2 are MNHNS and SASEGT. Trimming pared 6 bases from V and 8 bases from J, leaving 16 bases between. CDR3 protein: CASRGPLSGEKLFF. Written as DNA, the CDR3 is TGTGCCAGCAGGGGCCCGTTATCTGGAGAAAAACTGTTTTTT.

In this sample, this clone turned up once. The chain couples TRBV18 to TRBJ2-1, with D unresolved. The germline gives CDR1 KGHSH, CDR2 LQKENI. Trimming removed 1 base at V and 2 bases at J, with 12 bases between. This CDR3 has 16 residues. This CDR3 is CASSPQSAEPYNEQFF. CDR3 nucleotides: TGTGCCAGCTCACCACAATCGGCAGAGCCCTACAATGAGCAGTTCTTC.

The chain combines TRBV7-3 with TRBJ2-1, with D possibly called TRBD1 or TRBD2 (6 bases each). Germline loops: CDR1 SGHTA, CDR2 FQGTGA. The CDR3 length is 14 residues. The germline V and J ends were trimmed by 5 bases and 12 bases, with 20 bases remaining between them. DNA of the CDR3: TGTGCCAGCAGCCTGAACAGGGAGGTGAATTGGCAGTTCTTC. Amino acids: CASSLNREVNWQFF. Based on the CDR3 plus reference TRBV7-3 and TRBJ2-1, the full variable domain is GAGVSQTPSNKVTEKGKYVELRCDPISGHTALYWYRQSLGQGPEFLIYFQGTGAADDSGLPNDRFFAVRPEGSVSTLKIQRTERGDSAVYLCASSLNREVNWQFFGPGTRLTVL.

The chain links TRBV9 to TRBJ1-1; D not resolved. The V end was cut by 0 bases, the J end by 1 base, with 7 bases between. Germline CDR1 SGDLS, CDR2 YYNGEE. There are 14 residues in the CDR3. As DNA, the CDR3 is TGTGCCAGCAGCGTAGTTTTGGGGAACACTGAAGCTTTCTTT. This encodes CASSVVLGNTEAFF.

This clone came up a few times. The CDR3 reads CASSEQDRDRGSDTQYF. CDR3 nucleotides: TGTGCCAGCAGCGAACAAGACCGGGACAGGGGATCAGATACGCAGTATTTT. The chain couples TRBV9 to TRBJ2-3, with 10 positions matching TRBD1. J lost 4 bases, V lost 3 bases, and 11 bases had no gene match. The CDR3 sequence is 17 residues long. Germline V gene sequence: CDR1 SGDLS, CDR2 YYNGEE.

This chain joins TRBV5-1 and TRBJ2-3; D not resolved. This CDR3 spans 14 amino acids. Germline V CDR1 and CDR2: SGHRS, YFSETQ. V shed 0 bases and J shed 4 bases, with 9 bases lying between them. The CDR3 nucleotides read TGCGCCAGCAGCTTGGTTCCAGGAGCAGATACGCAGTATTTT. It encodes CASSLVPGADTQYF.

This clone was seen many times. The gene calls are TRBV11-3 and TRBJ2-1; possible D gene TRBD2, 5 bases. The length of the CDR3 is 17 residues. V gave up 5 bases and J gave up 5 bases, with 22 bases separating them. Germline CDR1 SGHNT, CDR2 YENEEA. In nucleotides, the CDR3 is TGTGCCAGCAGCCGAGACTTAGGCCGGGGTTACGACAATGAGCAGTTCTTC. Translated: CASSRDLGRGYDNEQFF.

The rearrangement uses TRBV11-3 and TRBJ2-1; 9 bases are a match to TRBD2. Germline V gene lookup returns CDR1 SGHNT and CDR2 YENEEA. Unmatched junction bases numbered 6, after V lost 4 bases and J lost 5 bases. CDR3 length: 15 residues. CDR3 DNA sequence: TGTGCCAGCAGCTCGAGGACTAGCGATAACAATGAGCAGTTCTTC. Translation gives CASSSRTSDNNEQFF.

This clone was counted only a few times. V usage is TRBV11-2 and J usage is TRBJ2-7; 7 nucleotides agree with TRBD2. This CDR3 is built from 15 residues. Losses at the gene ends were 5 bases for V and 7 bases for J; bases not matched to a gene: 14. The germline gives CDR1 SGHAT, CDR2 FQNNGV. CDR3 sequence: CASSPPGERDLEQYF. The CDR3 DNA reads TGTGCCAGCAGCCCCCCGGGGGAGCGGGACTTAGAGCAGTACTTC.

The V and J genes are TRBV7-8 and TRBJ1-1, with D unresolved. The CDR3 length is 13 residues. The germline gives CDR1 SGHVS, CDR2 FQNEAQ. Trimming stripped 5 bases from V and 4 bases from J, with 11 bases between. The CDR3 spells CASSRRSGTEAFF. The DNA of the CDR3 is TGTGCCAGCAGCCGAAGGAGTGGCACTGAAGCTTTCTTT.

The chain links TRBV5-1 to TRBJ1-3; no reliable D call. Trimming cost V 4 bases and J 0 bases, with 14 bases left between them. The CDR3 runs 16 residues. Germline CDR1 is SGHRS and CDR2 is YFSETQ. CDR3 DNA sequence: TGCGCCAGCAGCCCGGGTCGTACAAGCTCTGGAAACACCATATATTTT. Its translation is CASSPGRTSSGNTIYF.

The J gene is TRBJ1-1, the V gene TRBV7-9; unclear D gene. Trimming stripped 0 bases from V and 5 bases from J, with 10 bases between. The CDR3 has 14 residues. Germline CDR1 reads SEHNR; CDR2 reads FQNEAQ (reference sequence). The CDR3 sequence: CASSLAGRLTEAFF. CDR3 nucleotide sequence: TGTGCCAGCAGCTTAGCTGGCAGGTTAACTGAAGCTTTCTTT.

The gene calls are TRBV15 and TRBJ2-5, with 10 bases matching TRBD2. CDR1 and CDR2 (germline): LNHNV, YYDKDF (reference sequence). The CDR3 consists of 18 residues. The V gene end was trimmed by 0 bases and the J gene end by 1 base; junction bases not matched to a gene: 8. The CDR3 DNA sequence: TGTGCCACCAGCAGAGATCGAGCTAGCGGGAGTATCCAAGAGACCCAGTACTTC. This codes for CATSRDRASGSIQETQYF.

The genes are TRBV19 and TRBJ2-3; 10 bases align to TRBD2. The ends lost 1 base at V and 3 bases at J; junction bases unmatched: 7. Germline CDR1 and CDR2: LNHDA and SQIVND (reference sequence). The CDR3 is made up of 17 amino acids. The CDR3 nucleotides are TGTGCCAGTAGTATAGGAACACTAGCGGGAAAAACAGATACGCAGTATTTT. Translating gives CASSIGTLAGKTDTQYF.

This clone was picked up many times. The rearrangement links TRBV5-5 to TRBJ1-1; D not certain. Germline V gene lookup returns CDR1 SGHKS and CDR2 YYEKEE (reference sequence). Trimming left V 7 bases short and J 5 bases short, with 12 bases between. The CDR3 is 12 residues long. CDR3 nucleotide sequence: TGTGCCAGCGGCGCTTCCCGGACTGAAGCTTTCTTT. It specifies CASGASRTEAFF.

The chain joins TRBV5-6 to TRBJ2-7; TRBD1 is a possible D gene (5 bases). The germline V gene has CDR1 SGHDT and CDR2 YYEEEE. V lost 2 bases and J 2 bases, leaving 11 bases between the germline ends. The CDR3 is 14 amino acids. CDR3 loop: CASSFRGYAYEQYF. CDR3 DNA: TGTGCCAGCAGCTTTAGGGGATACGCCTACGAGCAGTACTTC.

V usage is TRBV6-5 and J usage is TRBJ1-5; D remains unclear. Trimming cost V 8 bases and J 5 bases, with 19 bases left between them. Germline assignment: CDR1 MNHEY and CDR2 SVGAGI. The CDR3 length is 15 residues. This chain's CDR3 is CASRARGESDQPQHF. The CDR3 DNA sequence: TGTGCCAGCCGGGCCCGTGGTGAGAGCGATCAGCCCCAGCATTTT.

The CDR3 DNA is TGTGCCAGCAGCGTAGACTTGTCTTCAGCCTACGAGCAGTACTTC. This sequence encodes CASSVDLSSAYEQYF. The V gene is TRBV9, the J gene TRBJ2-7; D not certain. The V gene's germline CDR1 is SGDLS and CDR2 YYNGEE. With 0 bases removed from V and 2 bases from J, the gap between germline ends came to 12 bases. The CDR3 runs to 15 residues.

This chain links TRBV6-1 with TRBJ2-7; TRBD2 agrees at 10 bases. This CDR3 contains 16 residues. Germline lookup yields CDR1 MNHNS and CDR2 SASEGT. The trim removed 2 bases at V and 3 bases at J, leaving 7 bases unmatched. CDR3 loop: CASSEMTSGQRYEQYF. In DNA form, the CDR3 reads TGTGCCAGCAGTGAAATGACTAGCGGGCAACGCTACGAGCAGTACTTC.

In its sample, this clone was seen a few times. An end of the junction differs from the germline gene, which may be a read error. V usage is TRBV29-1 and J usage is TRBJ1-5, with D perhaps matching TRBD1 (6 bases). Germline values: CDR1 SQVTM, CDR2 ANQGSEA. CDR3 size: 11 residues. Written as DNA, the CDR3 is TGCAGCGTAGAGGGGGAAAGGACAGCGCGTTTT. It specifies CSVEGERTARF. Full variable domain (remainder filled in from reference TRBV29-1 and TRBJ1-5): SAVISQKPSRDICQRGTSLTIQCQVDSQVTMMFWYRQQPGQSLTLIATANQGSEATYESGFVIDKFPISRPNLTFSTLTVSNMSPEDSSIYLCSVEGERTARFGDGTRLSIL.

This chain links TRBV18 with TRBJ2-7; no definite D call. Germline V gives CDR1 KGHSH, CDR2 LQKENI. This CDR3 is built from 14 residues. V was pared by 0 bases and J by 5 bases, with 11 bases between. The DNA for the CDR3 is TGTGCCAGCTCACCACCGTCGGGTTCCCACGAGCAGTACTTC. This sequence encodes CASSPPSGSHEQYF.

CDR3 sequence reads: CASSSRDTLQYEQYF. CDR3 DNA: TGTGCCAGCAGTTCCCGGGACACGTTACAATACGAGCAGTACTTC. The V and J genes are TRBV27 and TRBJ2-7, with D possibly matching TRBD1 (6 bases). The CDR3 is 15 residues long. Germline V lookup: CDR1 MNHEY, CDR2 SMNVEV (reference sequence). The V and J ends lost 4 bases and 4 bases respectively, with 17 bases between them.

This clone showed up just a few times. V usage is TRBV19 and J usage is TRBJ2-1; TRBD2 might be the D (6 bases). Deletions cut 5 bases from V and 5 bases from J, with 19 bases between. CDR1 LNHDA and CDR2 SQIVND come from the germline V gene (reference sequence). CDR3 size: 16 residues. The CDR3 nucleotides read TGTGCCAGTAGTGCCCGGACTACGTCGGCCCACAATGAGCAGTTCTTC. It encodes CASSARTTSAHNEQFF.

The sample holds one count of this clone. The CDR3 protein is CASSVYMGNEQYF. The CDR3 DNA reads TGTGCCAGCAGCGTCTATATGGGTAACGAGCAGTACTTC. The chain links TRBV7-9 to TRBJ2-7; the D is unclear. This CDR3 region has 13 residues. V lost 5 bases and J lost 5, with 13 bases in between. Germline CDR1 and CDR2: SEHNR and FQNEAQ (reference sequence).

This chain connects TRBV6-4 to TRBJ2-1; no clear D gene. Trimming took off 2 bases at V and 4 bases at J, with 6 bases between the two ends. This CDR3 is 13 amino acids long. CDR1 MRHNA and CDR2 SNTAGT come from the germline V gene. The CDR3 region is CASSDELYNEQFF. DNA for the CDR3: TGTGCCAGCAGTGACGAGTTATACAATGAGCAGTTCTTC.

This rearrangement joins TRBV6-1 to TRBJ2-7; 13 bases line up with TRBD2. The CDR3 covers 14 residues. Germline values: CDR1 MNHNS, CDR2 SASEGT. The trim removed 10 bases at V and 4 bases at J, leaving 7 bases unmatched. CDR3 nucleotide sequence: TGTGCCACAGACGGGACTAGCGGGGCATACGAGCAGTACTTC. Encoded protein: CATDGTSGAYEQYF.